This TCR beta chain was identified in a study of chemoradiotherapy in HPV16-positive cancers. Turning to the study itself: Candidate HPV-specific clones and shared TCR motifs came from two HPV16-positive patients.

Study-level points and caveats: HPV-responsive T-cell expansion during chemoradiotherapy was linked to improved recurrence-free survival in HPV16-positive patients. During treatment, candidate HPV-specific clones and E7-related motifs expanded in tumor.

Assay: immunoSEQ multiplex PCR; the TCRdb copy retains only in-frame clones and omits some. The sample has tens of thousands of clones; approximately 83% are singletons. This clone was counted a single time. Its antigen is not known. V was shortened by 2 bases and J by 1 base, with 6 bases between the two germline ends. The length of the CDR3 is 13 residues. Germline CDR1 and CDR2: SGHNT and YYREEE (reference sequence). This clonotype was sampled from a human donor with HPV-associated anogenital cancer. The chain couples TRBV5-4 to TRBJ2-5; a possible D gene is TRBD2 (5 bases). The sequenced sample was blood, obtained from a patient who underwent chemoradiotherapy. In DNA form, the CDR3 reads TGTGCCAGCAGCTTCGGACTCCAAGAGACCCAGTACTTC. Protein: CASSFGLQETQYF. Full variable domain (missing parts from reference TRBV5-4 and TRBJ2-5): ETGVTQSPTHLIKTRGQQVTLRCSSQSGHNTVSWYQQALGQGPQFIFQYYREEENGRGNFPPRFSGLQFPNYSSELNVNALELDDSALYLCASSFGLQETQYFGPGTRLLVL.